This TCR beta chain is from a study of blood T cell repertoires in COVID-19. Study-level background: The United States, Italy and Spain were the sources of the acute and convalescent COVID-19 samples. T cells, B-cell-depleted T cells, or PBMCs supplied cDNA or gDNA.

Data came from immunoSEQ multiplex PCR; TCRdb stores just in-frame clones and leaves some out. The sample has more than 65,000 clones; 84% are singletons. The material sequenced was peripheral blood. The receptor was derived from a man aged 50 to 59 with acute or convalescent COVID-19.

The CDR3 here is CATSDTTGGRRTGELFF. The CDR3 DNA reads TGTGCCACCAGTGACACAACAGGGGGAAGACGGACCGGGGAGCTGTTTTTT. This rearrangement joins TRBV24-1 to TRBJ2-2, with 8 bases that match TRBD1. V gave up 4 bases and J gave up 5 bases; unmatched junction bases: 11. This CDR3 has 17 residues. Germline CDR1 is KGHDR and CDR2 is SFDVKD.